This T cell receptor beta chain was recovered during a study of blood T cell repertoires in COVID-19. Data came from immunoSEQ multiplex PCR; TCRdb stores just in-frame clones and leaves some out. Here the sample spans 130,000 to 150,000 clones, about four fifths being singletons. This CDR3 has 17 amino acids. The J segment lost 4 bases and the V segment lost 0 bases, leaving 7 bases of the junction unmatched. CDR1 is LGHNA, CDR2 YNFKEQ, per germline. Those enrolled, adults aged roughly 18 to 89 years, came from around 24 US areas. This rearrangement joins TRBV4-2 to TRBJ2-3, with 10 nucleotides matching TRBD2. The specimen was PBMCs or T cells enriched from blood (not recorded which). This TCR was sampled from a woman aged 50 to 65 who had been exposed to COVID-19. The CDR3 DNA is TGTGCCAGCAGCCAAGATTCCCAAGCGGGGGGGCCAGATACGCAGTATTTT. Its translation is CASSQDSQAGGPDTQYF.